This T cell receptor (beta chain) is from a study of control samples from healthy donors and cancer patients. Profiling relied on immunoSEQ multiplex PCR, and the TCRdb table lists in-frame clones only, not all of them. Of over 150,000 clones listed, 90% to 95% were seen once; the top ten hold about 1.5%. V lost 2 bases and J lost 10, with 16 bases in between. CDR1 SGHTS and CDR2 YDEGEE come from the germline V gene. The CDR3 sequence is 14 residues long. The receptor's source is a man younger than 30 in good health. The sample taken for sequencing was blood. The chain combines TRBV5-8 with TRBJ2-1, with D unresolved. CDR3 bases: TGTGCCAGCAGCTTCTATGGGCCCCTTCGGGAGCAGTTCTTC. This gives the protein CASSFYGPLREQFF.